This T cell receptor beta chain appears in the sequencing data of a study of blood T cell repertoires in COVID-19. The germline V gene encodes CDR1 SGDLS and CDR2 YYNGEE. This CDR3 contains 14 residues. V was cut by 0 bases and J by 7 bases, with 13 bases left in between. The protocol was immunoSEQ multiplex PCR, while the TCRdb copy is restricted to in-frame clones and leaves out a portion. The sample has 300,000 to 400,000 clones; 85% to 95% are singletons. The rearrangement links TRBV9 to TRBJ1-1; a weak D match, TRBD1 (6 bases). This sequence originates from a woman aged 30 to 39 who had been exposed to COVID-19. Source material: PBMCs or T cells enriched from blood (not recorded which). This CDR3 reads CASSVDRVPGEAFF. For the CDR3, the DNA is TGTGCCAGCAGCGTAGACAGGGTCCCGGGTGAAGCTTTCTTT.